The rows below give T cell receptor beta chains drawn from one sample of a study of Ad26.COV2.S vaccination and SARS-CoV-2 variants. Assay: immunoSEQ multiplex PCR; the TCRdb copy retains only in-frame clones and omits some. This table holds about 350,000 clones, 88% found once. The sequencing used peripheral blood, collected in a trial of Ad26.COV2.S vaccine versus placebo. The receptors shown here come from a person between 18 and 65 years old who received the Ad26.COV2.S COVID-19 vaccine or a placebo. The CDR3 runs from the conserved cysteine through the conserved F or W. The D gene is left open where the match is weak. The size field is filled for only some rows; it gives once, few, many or a size class.

J gene,D gene,clone size,CDR3 length,V gene,CDR3 protein
TRBJ2-7,TRBD2,NA,13,TRBV29-1,CSGQGTSGTEQYF
TRBJ1-6,NA,NA,14,TRBV30,CAWSLGSENSPLHF
TRBJ2-1,TRBD2,NA,12,TRBV7-3,CASSSTGGEQFF
TRBJ2-7,NA,NA,14,TRBV30,CAWSVKGSSYEQYF
TRBJ1-5,TRBD1,many,16,TRBV7-9,CASSLVGTGANQPQHF
TRBJ1-6,NA,NA,15,TRBV5-6,CASSSQSSYNSPLHF
TRBJ2-4,NA,NA,16,TRBV7-2,CASSLGREWTKNIQYF
TRBJ2-1,TRBD2,NA,13,TRBV11-3,CASSLTSAGEQFF
TRBJ1-2,NA,NA,16,TRBV4-3,CASSREPGTTNYGYTF
TRBJ1-2,NA,NA,13,TRBV12-3/TRBV12-4,CASSIPGPYGYTF
TRBJ2-1,NA,NA,12,TRBV6-6,CASTTGGNEQFF
TRBJ1-5,NA,NA,15,TRBV5-4,CASSLFGSTGQPQHF
TRBJ1-2,NA,NA,17,TRBV18,CASSPPLPGGSPSGYTF
TRBJ2-5,NA,NA,17,TRBV7-9,CASSRPRDGGRAETQYF
TRBJ1-4,NA,NA,19,TRBV11-3,CASSLEKGEFDATNEKLFF
TRBJ1-2,NA,once,16,TRBV28,CASSSTPVATPYGYTF
TRBJ2-3,NA,NA,17,TRBV7-2,CASSLARKSWGTDTQYF
TRBJ2-3,TRBD2,once,16,TRBV6-4,CASSGTSGGGTDTQYF
TRBJ1-3,TRBD1,NA,13,TRBV5-4,CASSWTGANTIYF
TRBJ1-1,NA,NA,13,TRBV7-3,CASSFSKSIEAFF
TRBJ2-7,NA,NA,15,TRBV5-4,CASSLGAGGVYEQYF
TRBJ2-1,NA,NA,14,TRBV18,CASSPRTGPSEQFF
TRBJ1-2,NA,few,14,TRBV3-1/TRBV3-2,CASSHMIGDYGYTF
TRBJ2-4,NA,NA,14,TRBV4-3,CASSQSTGLNIQYF
TRBJ2-7,NA,NA,12,TRBV5-1,CASSPDNYEQYF
TRBJ2-7,NA,NA,16,TRBV28,CASSPHPMGRIYEQYF
TRBJ1-1,NA,NA,13,TRBV18,CASSRGQDTEAFF
TRBJ1-5,NA,NA,14,TRBV6-5,CASSDGGANQPQHF
TRBJ2-7,TRBD2,NA,17,TRBV30,CAWGWPPPGGGIHEQYF
TRBJ1-4,NA,NA,13,TRBV19,CASTSQGYEKLFF
TRBJ1-1,NA,NA,14,TRBV5-1,CASSLVDRETEAFF
TRBJ2-7,NA,NA,14,TRBV28,CASNTGTEFYEQYF
TRBJ1-5,NA,once,15,TRBV6-6,CASSYSTGRESPQHF
TRBJ2-2,NA,NA,15,TRBV5-1,CASSLAESYTGELFF
TRBJ2-2,TRBD1,NA,17,TRBV4-2,CASSQEGRGRRAGELFF
TRBJ2-7,TRBD1,NA,13,TRBV13,CASSRDRGYEQYF
TRBJ2-3,NA,NA,13,TRBV11-3,CASSLVDRDTQYF
TRBJ1-5,NA,few,13,TRBV2,CASSGGSNQPQHF
TRBJ2-1,TRBD1,NA,15,TRBV4-2,CASSQDRGLYNEQFF
TRBJ2-7,TRBD1,NA,16,TRBV5-1,CASSQQGGRLTYEQYF
TRBJ2-1,NA,NA,14,TRBV3-1/TRBV3-2,CASSHHRSNNEQFF